Below, 12 T cell receptor beta chains from the same sample are listed, as sequenced in a study of response to subunit inactivated influenza vaccine. TCRdb reprocessed the RT-PCR reads via MiXCR and lists one record per CDR3 protein. The data hold hundreds of thousands of distinct CDR3 sequences, with around 8% observed a single time. The source was PBMCs from blood, collected 23 to 25 months after vaccination. These receptors were obtained from a man aged 50 to 69 who received an inactivated influenza vaccine.

This clonotype has just a few counts. The chain links TRBV4-3 to TRBJ2-7, with 8 bases fitting TRBD1. This CDR3 is built from 14 residues. Germline V gives CDR1 LGHNA, CDR2 YSLEER. Trimming cost V 1 base and J 6 bases; bases outside gene matches: 5. The chain's CDR3 is CASSQGTGQGEQYF. Here the CDR3 DNA reads TGCGCCAGCAGCCAAGGGACAGGGCAAGGCGAGCAGTACTTC.

V gene TRBV29-1 combines with J gene TRBJ2-5; the D is unclear. Trimming cost V 7 bases and J 0 bases, with 12 bases left between them. From germline, CDR1 is SQVTM and CDR2 ANQGSEA. CDR3 length: 13 amino acids. The CDR3 is CSGRQGNQETQYF. CDR3 coding DNA: TGCAGCGGAAGACAAGGAAACCAAGAGACCCAGTACTTC.

This chain uses TRBV10-3 with TRBJ1-5; the D gene is possibly TRBD1 (5 bases). CDR3 length equals 15 residues. Germline CDR1 and CDR2: ENHRY and SYGVKD. Trimming took off 3 bases at V and 3 bases at J, with 12 bases between the two ends. The DNA for the CDR3 is TGTGCCATCAGTGATTCTGGGGGTTTCAATCAGCCCCAGCATTTT. This gives the protein CAISDSGGFNQPQHF.

This clonotype was recorded at least ten times. This rearrangement joins TRBV4-3 to TRBJ1-1; TRBD1 agrees at 7 bases. V gave up 2 bases and J gave up 3 bases; unmatched junction bases: 6. This CDR3 is 15 amino acids long. CDR1 and CDR2 (germline): LGHNA, YSLEER. This CDR3 reads CASSQRQGVYTEAFF. The CDR3, as DNA: TGCGCCAGCAGCCAACGACAGGGAGTGTACACTGAAGCTTTCTTT.

The J gene is TRBJ2-5, the V gene TRBV7-9, with a possible D match to TRBD2 (6 bases). The germline V and J ends were trimmed by 1 base and 2 bases, with 14 bases remaining between them. Germline V gene lookup returns CDR1 SEHNR and CDR2 FQNEAQ (reference sequence). CDR3 length equals 16 residues. This CDR3 is CASSLGSSGLQETQYF. The CDR3 DNA reads TGTGCCAGCAGCTTAGGTTCCAGCGGGTTACAAGAGACCCAGTACTTC.

This clonotype occurred many times. CDR3 amino acids: CSVVVGSSTDTQYF. The CDR3 DNA is TGCAGCGTTGTAGTGGGATCGAGCACAGATACGCAGTATTTT. The chain employs TRBV29-1 and TRBJ2-3, with unresolved D. Germline loops: CDR1 SQVTM, CDR2 ANQGSEA. Trimming shortened V by 4 bases and J by 0 bases, and 11 bases separated the two germline ends. The CDR3 has 14 residues.

This clonotype was seen more than once but under ten times. This sequence joins TRBV15 and TRBJ2-1; the match to TRBD2 covers 13 bases. The CDR3 spans 17 residues. Per the germline V gene, CDR1 is LNHNV and CDR2 is YYDKDF (reference sequence). Trimming at V came to 0 bases and at J to 7 bases, leaving 6 bases not matched to a gene. In DNA, the CDR3 is TGTGCCACCAGCAGAGAAACTAGCGGGAGGGGAGGGAATGAGCAGTTCTTC. This encodes CATSRETSGRGGNEQFF.

At least ten counts were recorded for this clonotype. The chain recombines TRBV12-3 or TRBV12-4 with TRBJ1-2, with a weak D call TRBD1 (5 bases). The V end was cut by 1 base, the J end by 7 bases, with 10 bases between. There are 13 residues in the CDR3. The CDR3 is CASSLGGAGGYTF. The CDR3 DNA is TGTGCCAGCAGTTTAGGAGGGGCCGGTGGCTACACCTTC.

A few counts support this clonotype. This chain links TRBV12-3 or TRBV12-4 with TRBJ2-7; a possible D gene is TRBD1 (5 bases). The CDR3 sequence is 13 residues long. With 8 bases removed from V and 6 bases from J, the gap between germline ends came to 17 bases. CDR3 residues: CASGKGPPGEQYF. The CDR3 DNA is TGTGCCAGCGGGAAGGGGCCGCCGGGCGAGCAGTACTTC.

Only a few counts were recorded for this clonotype. The V call is TRBV28, the J call TRBJ2-2; weak D call: TRBD2 (5 bases). The V and J ends lost 2 bases and 6 bases respectively, with 13 bases between them. This CDR3 comprises 15 residues. Germline-derived CDR1 and CDR2 are MDHEN and SYDVKM. CDR3 nucleotides: TGTGCCAGCAGTTTAGAGGGCCTAGTCTCCGGGGAGCTGTTTTTT. It codes for CASSLEGLVSGELFF.

This clonotype was counted only a few times. The gene calls are TRBV7-2 and TRBJ1-6, with 7 bases lining up with TRBD1. The V and J ends lost 3 bases and 9 bases, in that order; junction bases with no gene match: 5. The CDR3 length is 14 residues. Per germline, CDR1 SGHTA and CDR2 FQGNSA. This CDR3 is CASSFARTGSPLHF. The CDR3 DNA reads TGTGCCAGCAGCTTCGCCAGGACAGGTTCACCCCTCCACTTT.

This clonotype appeared a few times. The chain carries TRBV3-1 and TRBJ2-7; D gene uncertain. Germline assignment: CDR1 LGHDT and CDR2 YNNKEL (reference sequence). Deletions cut 1 base from V and 5 bases from J, with 6 bases between. This CDR3 region has 12 residues. The chain's CDR3 is CASSQVRNEQYF. The CDR3 DNA reads TGTGCCAGCAGCCAAGTCCGGAACGAGCAGTACTTC.